This T cell receptor beta chain was recovered during a study of shared clonotypes between healthy human individuals. Notes on the study in general: Naive subsets, compared against memory subsets, generally had larger estimated richness values. Shared clonotypes: 4.5% to 5% naive CD4, around 3.5% naive CD8, less than 2.5% memory CD4, 0.4% to 0.5% memory CD8.

About this clone itself: Its antigen is not identified.

The germline gives CDR1 SGHTS, CDR2 YDEGEE. V trimming: 4 bases; J trimming: 2 bases; junction bases outside the gene matches: 9. This CDR3 is 16 amino acids long. In the sorted-subset replicate PCRs, 150 to 250 ng DNA, 25,000 to 35,000 T cell genomes, was used. Libraries were prepared by immunoSEQ multiplex PCR; TCRdb keeps only in-frame clonotypes and omits some of them. The sample gives roughly 1 million clones, more than 75% of which show up once; roughly 0.56% is in the top ten. The TCR comes from a man younger than 35 in good health. Some clones in this sample may be carry-over from other donors' samples. V and J are TRBV5-8 and TRBJ1-5, with TRBD1 matching over 7 bases. The source material was memory CD4+ T cells from PBMCs. The subset is: CD45RA-negative fraction. The CDR3, as DNA: TGTGCCAGCAGCCCGATCACGGGGACAGGCAATCAGCCCCAGCATTTT. Translation: CASSPITGTGNQPQHF.